This T cell receptor beta chain was obtained from a study of cytomegalovirus exposure and HLA in healthy donors. Using immunoSEQ multiplex PCR, the repertoire was profiled, and TCRdb retains in-frame clones only, with some absent. Of 200,000 or so clones in the sample, 75% to 90% are singletons; the top ten hold roughly 7%. Trimming took off 4 bases at V and 6 bases at J, with 12 bases between the two ends. The germline gives CDR1 LGHNA, CDR2 YNFKEQ. The CDR3 is made up of 13 amino acids. The donors were in the approximately 120-subject validation cohort, distinct from the approximately 730-subject first cohort.

The J gene is TRBJ1-1, the V gene TRBV4-2; D is uncertain. The source is a man younger than 30 in good health and CMV-seropositive. Material: PBMCs. The CDR3 sequence is CASSLSGVAEAFF. CDR3 in DNA: TGTGCCAGCAGCCTCTCCGGGGTCGCTGAAGCTTTCTTT.